This TCR beta chain derives from a study of OX40 agonist ivuxolimab in advanced cancers. Generated by immunoSEQ multiplex PCR, the TCRdb table keeps only in-frame clones and is missing some. The table records about 59,000 clones, over 80% of them present only once. CDR1 and CDR2 from the germline V gene are SQVTM and ANQGSEA. The V end was cut by 1 base, the J end by 2 bases, with 15 bases between. The CDR3 has 15 residues. The sample was CD4+ or CD8+ T cells sorted from blood, taken in a trial of the OX40 agonist ivuxolimab. This receptor was identified in an adult with an advanced solid tumor such as melanoma, head and neck, liver or kidney cancer. The chain links TRBV29-1 to TRBJ2-7; the D gene could be TRBD1 or TRBD2 (5 bases each). CDR3 sequence: CSVEGGRGLTYEQYF. The DNA for the CDR3 is TGCAGCGTTGAAGGGGGGAGAGGCCTAACCTACGAGCAGTACTTC.